Each of the 14 T cell receptor beta chains below was sequenced from the same sample in a study of T-cell reconstitution after alpha-beta-depleted transplantation in children listed by TCRdb under 2016. The library was prepared using PCR. Data came from an Illumina HiSeq 2500. TCR library preparation used molecular barcoding, with unique molecular identifiers applied to normalize quantification of the TCRbeta repertoire. TCRdb reworked the public reads: Q25 trimming with fastp, MiXCR clone assembly, productive beta chains retained. Rows are combined by CDR3 protein, so each entry shows the most common genes and DNA. This sample has hundreds of thousands of distinct CDR3 sequences in its table, and 16% of those were observed once. Approximately 1% of the sample is taken by the ten largest. Sequences were derived from PBMCs from the stem cell graft donor, sampled from the stem cell graft. These receptor sequences come from a human donor who donated a stem cell graft to a child with acute myeloid leukemia.

The chain combines TRBV21-1 with TRBJ1-1; the DNA was not compared with TRBD1, the D call given in the table. TRBV21-1 is labeled a pseudogene. The CDR3 has 14 residues. For the CDR3, the DNA is TGTGCCAGCAGCATGGGGGGCATGAACACTGAAGCTTTCTTT. Its translation: CASSMGGMNTEAFF.

Notes on this clonotype: This may stem from a read error, because a much larger clone lies one nucleotide away. The chain couples TRBV12-3 or TRBV12-4 to TRBJ1-1; D remains unclear. The CDR3 covers 15 residues. Trimming shortened V by 6 bases and J by 0 bases, and 14 bases separated the two germline ends. CDR3 region: CASSPAFTVNTEAFF. The CDR3 DNA reads TGTGCCAGCAGCCCAGCCTTCACAGTGAACACTGAAGCTTTCTTT.

This clonotype was recorded at least ten times. This sequence joins TRBV7-2 and TRBJ1-6; D is unclear. Germline V gives CDR1 SGHTA, CDR2 FQGNSA. This CDR3 has 13 residues. With 5 bases removed from V and 6 bases from J, the gap between germline ends came to 8 bases. The CDR3 DNA is TGTGCCAGCAGCGTTTCGGCTAATTCACCCCTCCACTTT. Translation gives CASSVSANSPLHF.

This chain links TRBV5-1 with TRBJ2-5; 12 bases map to TRBD1. This CDR3 contains 15 residues. The germline V gene encodes CDR1 SGHRS and CDR2 YFSETQ. Trimming took 0 bases from V and 6 from J; bases not matched to a gene: 3. This chain's CDR3 is CASSLEGTGGQTQYF. The CDR3 DNA reads TGCGCCAGCAGCTTGGAAGGGACAGGGGGCCAGACCCAGTACTTC.

This clonotype was detected many times. CDR3 DNA: TGTGCCAGCAGCTTAGGCCGTGGGAGGACCGGGGAGCTGTTTTTT. Translation: CASSLGRGRTGELFF. V and J are TRBV13 and TRBJ2-2; the D gene is possibly TRBD2 (6 bases). V was trimmed by 0 bases and J by 5 bases, leaving 10 bases between them. CDR3 length: 15 amino acids. Germline values: CDR1 PRHDT, CDR2 FYEKMQ (reference sequence).

This chain joins TRBV7-3 and TRBJ2-1; 8 bases map to TRBD1. Germline V gene sequence: CDR1 SGHTA, CDR2 FQGTGA. Unmatched junction bases numbered 8, after V lost 0 bases and J lost 4 bases. This CDR3 has 17 residues. The CDR3 DNA sequence: TGTGCCAGCAGCTTAACCACGACAGGGGCCTGGTACAATGAGCAGTTCTTC. This gives the protein CASSLTTTGAWYNEQFF.

This clonotype was counted between two and nine times. The chain carries TRBV7-2 and TRBJ1-5; TRBD1 matches 7 bases. Germline-derived CDR1 and CDR2 are SGHTA and FQGNSA. The CDR3 consists of 15 residues. V shed 4 bases and J 5 bases; nucleotides not matched to a gene: 8. CDR3 coding DNA: TGTGCCAGCAGCTCCCTGACAGGGAGAGATCAGCCCCAGCATTTT. It translates to CASSSLTGRDQPQHF. Full variable domain (rest looked up from reference TRBV7-2 and TRBJ1-5): GAGVSQSPSNKVTEKGKDVELRCDPISGHTALYWYRQSLGQGLEFLIYFQGNSAPDKSGLPSDRFSAERTGGSVSTLTIQRTQQEDSAVYLCASSSLTGRDQPQHFGDGTRLSIL.

Comments on this clonotype: One base away lies a much larger clone, so this may be a sequencing read error. This chain joins TRBV29-1 and TRBJ2-3; perhaps TRBD2 as D (6 bases). The CDR3 runs to 15 residues. The V end lost 7 bases, the J end lost 4 bases, and 21 bases lay between the germline ends. Germline loops: CDR1 SQVTM, CDR2 ANQGSEA. Written as DNA, the CDR3 is TGCAGCGGACACGGTGGGGGGAGTTTAGCAGATACGCAGTATTTT. This codes for CSGHGGGSLADTQYF.

Comments on this clonotype: This may arise from a read error, as a much more abundant clone is one base away. The J gene is TRBJ1-2, the V gene TRBV20-1, with 7 bases identical to TRBD1. This CDR3 is built from 13 residues. Germline V CDR1 and CDR2: DFQATT, SNEGSKA (reference sequence). The CDR3 DNA follows: TGCGGTGCCAGCCTGACAGGGACGGGGGGCTACACCTTC. This sequence encodes CGASLTGTGGYTF.

This chain connects TRBV7-6 to TRBJ2-2; D possibly corresponds to TRBD2 (5 bases). Germline CDR1 SGHVS, CDR2 FNYEAQ. The CDR3 runs to 14 residues. Trimming shortened V by 7 bases and J by 0 bases, and 9 bases separated the two germline ends. In DNA form, the CDR3 reads TGTGCCAGCATTGGGAGTTCGAACACCGGGGAGCTGTTTTTT. This sequence encodes CASIGSSNTGELFF. Based on the CDR3 plus reference TRBV7-6 and TRBJ2-2, the full variable domain is GAGVSQSPRYKVTKRGQDVALRCDPISGHVSLYWYRQALGQGPEFLTYFNYEAQQDKSGLPNDRFSAERPEGSISTLTIQRTEQRDSAMYRCASIGSSNTGELFFGEGSRLTVL.

This clonotype came up a few times. The chain links TRBV6-5 to TRBJ1-6; maybe TRBD1 (6 bases). Trimming stripped 2 bases from V and 13 bases from J, with 15 bases between. This CDR3 spans 14 amino acids. Germline V gives CDR1 MNHEY, CDR2 SVGAGI. The CDR3 region has the DNA TGTGCCAGCAGTTACGCACCGGGACAAAGTCCCCTCCACTTT. Translating it yields CASSYAPGQSPLHF.

The V gene is TRBV7-9, the J gene TRBJ1-5, with TRBD1 identical over 7 bases. Unmatched junction bases numbered 7, after V lost 1 base and J lost 7 bases. The CDR3 spans 15 residues. Germline V gene data show CDR1 as SEHNR and CDR2 as FQNEAQ (reference sequence). The CDR3 nucleotides read TGTGCCAGCAGCTTAGATGAGGGGGCCAGGCAGCCCCAGCATTTT. This translates into CASSLDEGARQPQHF.

This clonotype was seen at least ten times. J is TRBJ2-7 and V is TRBV9, with TRBD2 as a possible D gene (6 bases). The CDR3 sequence is 15 residues long. V was shortened by 3 bases and J by 2 bases, with 15 bases between the two germline ends. Germline CDR1 is SGDLS and CDR2 is YYNGEE. Written as DNA, the CDR3 is TGTGCCAGCAGCGAAGGGGAGGTGGATGCCTACGAGCAGTACTTC. This codes for CASSEGEVDAYEQYF.

The table lists this clonotype with a few counts. The chain carries TRBV15 and TRBJ2-3, with 10 bases matching TRBD1. J gave up 3 bases and V 0 bases, and 0 bases lay outside the gene matches. There are 15 residues in the CDR3. The germline V gene encodes CDR1 LNHNV and CDR2 YYDKDF (reference sequence). CDR3: CATSREDRGTDTQYF. CDR3 coding DNA: TGTGCCACCAGCAGAGAGGACAGGGGGACAGATACGCAGTATTTT.